This T cell receptor beta chain is drawn from a study of blood T cell repertoires in COVID-19. For the study at large: Whether acute or convalescent, the COVID-19 samples came from the United States, Italy and Spain. Sources were T cells, B-cell-depleted T cells, or PBMCs; the material itself was cDNA or gDNA.

Original processing methods: Reference gene primer amplification in the assay estimated nucleated cell counts. Here immunoSEQ multiplex PCR was the method, and the copy in TCRdb shows in-frame clones only, minus some. The V and J calls and clone size were taken over from that table, and D and trimming were inferred from the DNA. The table lists approximately 170,000 clones, 70% to 90% of them singletons. Trimming left V 3 bases short and J 0 bases short, with 13 bases between. This CDR3 comprises 17 residues. Germline CDR1 is SGDLS and CDR2 is YYNGEE. The sequencing input was peripheral blood. This clonotype originated in a man aged 40-50 years who had recovered from COVID-19. V gene TRBV9 combines with J gene TRBJ2-6, with D perhaps TRBD1 (5 bases). This CDR3 is CASSARAPTSGANVLTF. DNA for the CDR3: TGTGCCAGCAGCGCCAGGGCCCCTACCTCTGGGGCCAACGTCCTGACTTTC.